The following is a TCR beta chain sequence with its context. Its antigen is not yet known. No base qualities exist here, and no much larger clone lies one base off it. CDR1 and CDR2, looked up from the germline V gene, are SGHDT and YYEEEE. Its CDR3 holds 15 amino acids, cysteine through phenylalanine. Just CDR3 DNA is preserved here, 45 bases in frame from base 1. Relative to germline, V is 1 base shorter and J is 7 bases shorter, with 12 bases between their ends. These data are taken from a study of shared T cell receptors in the human thymus (dated by TCRdb to the early 2020s). Regarding the study in general: The study examined how the human thymus generates shared, self-reactive T-cell receptor alpha chains.

Library generation was performed with the immunoSEQ multiplex PCR assay. Sourced from immuneACCESS, this table was stored by TCRdb with only in-frame sequences that have V and J called. A share of the clones is absent; for the studies checked, an unresolved V gene accounts for under half, and the remainder has no known explanation. Within this sample are more than 550,000 clones, with 75% to 90% of them counted one time only. More than 0.01% of the sample goes to the ten largest clones. These data also formed part of another study, on human thymus T cells. According to the second study: The donors were immunologically healthy infants in Finland who had open corrective cardiac surgery for congenital heart defects. The thymus tissue came from surgical resects taken out during corrective cardiac surgery. Usage of V and J gene segments appeared to be biased in both the thymic and the peripheral blood repertoires. The related research reported highly overlapping thymic TCR repertoires among unrelated individuals. The study used 7 or 8 infant thymus samples plus four related peripheral blood samples to characterize TCR alpha and beta repertoires. The cohort included about 6 male and two female infants, with donor ages spanning 7 to 244 days. Thymocytes were freed from the tissue by mechanical means and kept at -70 degrees C as pellets of roughly 9-30 million cells. A QIAsymphony instrument was used to extract genomic DNA from the frozen cell pellets. TCRB and TCRAD loci were amplified from a standardized quantity of quality-controlled genomic DNA using the immunoSEQ multiplex PCR assay. Amplicons spanned the V(D)J region at a length sufficient to cover the CDR3 and identify V and J genes. The commercial immunoSEQ service was used to sequence amplicons on an Illumina platform. Corrections for primer bias and sequencing errors followed previously described methods, while TCRAD and TCRB definitions were based on the IMGT database. Analysis of the repertoires was done with immunoSEQ Analyzer 3.0 and VDJTools and included basic statistics, V/J segment usage, diversity estimates, rarefaction and pairwise overlap. Diversity was estimated with Chao1, ChaoE, Efron-Thisted, Shannon and inverse Simpson indices, and also on datasets down-sampled to the smallest sample. For repertoire overlap, CDR3 nucleotide sequence, V gene and J gene had to match strictly, and clustering was done by Jaccard-based multidimensional scaling. On average, thymus samples gave about 810,000 unique TCRB clonotypes, whereas blood samples gave around 80,000.

The chain links TRBV5-6 with TRBJ1-6, with the D gene uncertain. What was sequenced was thymocytes. This receptor was taken from a girl in the first two years of life with a congenital heart defect. Donor details come from another sample of the same person, matched by shared clones. The nucleotide sequence reads as follows: TGTGCCAGCAGCTTGATTGACTTAAGAAATTCACCCCTCCACTTT. Its translation reads: CASSLIDLRNSPLHF.